A single sample is the source of the 11 T cell receptor beta chains below, sequenced in a study of T cell repertoires in cytomegalovirus infection. TCRdb re-analysed the reads in MiXCR, keeping a single row per CDR3 protein. The table shows hundreds of thousands of distinct CDR3 sequences, with around 9.6% occurring only once. The sample was PBMCs. The source is a human donor in good health (CMV status not recorded). Some clones in this sample may be carry-over from other donors' samples.

This clonotype has a count of ten or more. The chain uses TRBV7-2 and TRBJ2-1, with D maybe TRBD2 (5 bases). The germline V gene encodes CDR1 SGHTA and CDR2 FQGNSA. The CDR3 loop spans 15 amino acids. Trimming stripped 4 bases from V and 3 bases from J, with 13 bases between. The CDR3 is CASSSSEGFYNEQFF. As DNA, the CDR3 is TGTGCCAGCAGCTCATCTGAGGGATTCTACAATGAGCAGTTCTTC.

This clonotype was seen only a few times. V and J are TRBV28 and TRBJ2-3; the D is unclear. The CDR3 sequence is 15 residues long. V dropped 6 bases and J dropped 4 bases, with 17 bases sitting between them. Per germline, CDR1 MDHEN and CDR2 SYDVKM. The CDR3 sequence is CASRVHSPAADTQYF. CDR3 sequence (DNA): TGTGCCAGCAGGGTCCACAGTCCCGCGGCAGATACGCAGTATTTT.

This clonotype was counted ten times or more. The V gene is TRBV28, the J gene TRBJ1-2, with 7 bases identical to TRBD1. Trimming removed 5 bases from V and 13 bases from J; junction bases left unmatched: 10. The CDR3 is made up of 12 amino acids. Germline loops: CDR1 MDHEN, CDR2 SYDVKM. CDR3 sequence reads: CASSLRQGLSTF. In nucleotides, the CDR3 is TGTGCCAGCAGTCTACGACAGGGTCTCTCCACCTTC.

This clonotype was counted between two and nine times. The J gene is TRBJ1-1, the V gene TRBV7-9; D is ambiguous. V was pared by 2 bases and J by 1 base, with 8 bases between. This CDR3 contains 14 residues. Germline loops: CDR1 SEHNR, CDR2 FQNEAQ (reference sequence). The CDR3 coding sequence is TGTGCCAGCAGCTTAAAGTCAGAGAACACTGAAGCTTTCTTT. It yields the protein CASSLKSENTEAFF.

The V gene is TRBV5-4, the J gene TRBJ2-3, with unresolved D. Germline-derived CDR1 and CDR2 are SGHNT and YYREEE (reference sequence). CDR3 length: 15 residues. Trimming left V 0 bases short and J 5 bases short, with 13 bases between. The CDR3 DNA follows: TGTGCCAGCAGCTTGGCCGGCGTAGGGTTAGATACGCAGTATTTT. Protein: CASSLAGVGLDTQYF.

At least ten counts were recorded for this clonotype. V is TRBV10-3 and J is TRBJ2-2, with D possibly matching TRBD1 (5 bases). The CDR3 length is 14 residues. V lost 8 bases, J lost 0 bases, and 10 bases lay in between. Germline values: CDR1 ENHRY, CDR2 SYGVKD. This CDR3 reads CAIQSTANTGELFF. The CDR3 DNA reads as TGTGCCATCCAATCGACAGCGAACACCGGGGAGCTGTTTTTT.

There are many counts of this clonotype. The chain joins TRBV7-2 to TRBJ1-1; 8 bases match TRBD1. CDR1 is SGHTA and CDR2 is FQGNSA in the germline V gene. J was trimmed by 5 bases and V by 1 base; bases with no gene match: 15. The CDR3 has 18 residues. This CDR3 reads CASSLGFGGGQVPTEAFF. CDR3 coding DNA: TGTGCCAGCAGCTTAGGATTTGGTGGGGGACAGGTGCCTACTGAAGCTTTCTTT.

The table lists this clonotype with many counts. This sequence joins TRBV6-5 and TRBJ1-3, with 9 bases aligning to TRBD1. With 5 bases clipped from V and 4 bases from J, the junction kept 6 bases outside the gene matches. The CDR3 runs 15 residues. Germline CDR1 MNHEY, CDR2 SVGAGI. The CDR3 coding sequence is TGTGCCAGCAGTCGACAGGGGGTAGGAGGAAACACCATATATTTT. The encoded protein is CASSRQGVGGNTIYF.

This rearrangement joins TRBV5-6 to TRBJ1-3, with 9 positions matching TRBD1. With V trimmed by 3 bases and J by 8 bases, 9 bases remained unmatched. This CDR3 contains 15 residues. Germline V gives CDR1 SGHDT, CDR2 YYEEEE. The CDR3 here is CASSWDRASADTIYF. The CDR3 DNA reads as TGTGCCAGCAGCTGGGACAGGGCTTCTGCGGACACCATATATTTT.

This clonotype appeared many times. The chain uses TRBV20-1 and TRBJ2-3; 8 bases are a match to TRBD2. Losses at the gene ends were 5 bases for V and 2 bases for J; bases not matched to a gene: 9. Germline V lookup: CDR1 DFQATT, CDR2 SNEGSKA (reference sequence). The CDR3 is made up of 15 amino acids. Here the CDR3 reads CSAPRGGGNTDTQYF. The CDR3 DNA sequence: TGCAGTGCTCCGAGGGGCGGGGGGAACACAGATACGCAGTATTTT.

V and J are TRBV29-1 and TRBJ2-5; weak D call: TRBD2 (5 bases). Germline CDR1 and CDR2: SQVTM and ANQGSEA. The ends were cut back, 7 bases at V and 5 bases at J, with 14 bases in the middle. The CDR3 has 12 residues. The chain's CDR3 is CSARTLRETQYF. DNA for the CDR3: TGCAGCGCCAGGACTCTCAGGGAGACCCAGTACTTC.